This T cell receptor beta chain was recorded in a study of blood T cells in healthy people across ages. Sample donors were healthy Caucasian individuals that came from Russia, aged 6 to 90. Germline CDR1 and CDR2: SGDLS and YYNGEE. Trimming at V came to 3 bases and at J to 7 bases, leaving 5 bases not matched to a gene. This CDR3 has 15 amino acids. This clonotype was counted a few times. Its target is not known. Study outcomes and limitations: Age brought a roughly linear fall in TCR beta diversity measured per million T cells. More naive CD4+ cells and higher diversity were found in long-lived than in aged donors.

A second roughly 7 to 11 cycle PCR used barcoded and J-beta primers. TCRdb ran MiXCR on the 5' RACE reads and lists one entry per CDR3 protein. This table holds hundreds of thousands of distinct CDR3 sequences, under 35% found once. The source material was blood. The V gene is TRBV9, the J gene TRBJ1-5, with 12 positions matching TRBD1. This receptor was obtained from a woman older than 75 in good health. CDR3 sequence reads: CASSGGTGGGQPQHF. The CDR3 DNA reads TGTGCCAGCAGCGGCGGGACAGGGGGCGGGCAGCCCCAGCATTTT.